The rows below give T cell receptor beta chains drawn from one sample of a study of blood T cell repertoires in COVID-19. The repertoire was sequenced with immunoSEQ multiplex PCR; TCRdb's copy has only in-frame clones and lacks some. Of 80,000 to 100,000 clones in the sample, about nine tenths are singletons; the top ten hold approximately 1.5%. The sequenced sample consisted of peripheral blood. Receptor source: a man in his sixties with acute or convalescent COVID-19. Each CDR3 is given with its conserved first and last residue. D genes are given only for firm matches. Clone size is stated in some rows and not others, as once, few, many or a class when expanded.

once . TRBJ1-2 TRBV27 CASSQKGTAGGYTF TGTGCCAGCAGCCAAAAGGGCACCGCGGGCGGCTACACCTTC
. TRBD1 TRBJ2-7 TRBV27 CASSLATGGPYEQYF TGTGCCAGCAGCTTAGCCACAGGGGGCCCCTACGAGCAGTACTTC
. . TRBJ1-1 TRBV29-1 CSARTLSGGAFF TGCAGCGCGCGTACGCTCTCTGGAGGAGCTTTCTTT
. TRBD1 TRBJ2-7 TRBV2 CASGTGGESEQYF TGTGCCAGCGGGACAGGGGGAGAATCCGAGCAGTACTTC
once . TRBJ1-6 TRBV6-5 CASSPAQGKHSPLHF TGTGCCAGCAGTCCCGCGCAGGGAAAGCATTCACCCCTCCACTTT
. TRBD1 TRBJ1-2 TRBV5-6 CASSSRDRGDYGYTF TGTGCCAGCAGCTCCCGGGACAGGGGCGACTATGGCTACACCTTC
. TRBD1 TRBJ1-5 TRBV6-6 CASSYTGQASNQPQHF TGTGCCAGCAGTTACACAGGACAGGCTAGCAATCAGCCCCAGCATTTT
. . TRBJ1-1 TRBV14 CASSQWGGTEAFF TGTGCCAGCAGCCAATGGGGGGGGACTGAAGCTTTCTTT
. TRBD1 TRBJ2-2 TRBV29-1 CSAMGQGDTGELFF TGCAGCGCGATGGGACAGGGGGATACCGGGGAGCTGTTTTTT
. . TRBJ2-7 TRBV5-6 CASSPRHLLYEQYF TGTGCCAGCAGCCCACGACATCTACTTTACGAGCAGTACTTC
. . TRBJ1-1 TRBV5-1 CASSSSLTENTEAFF TGCGCCAGCAGCTCCTCATTGACAGAGAACACTGAAGCTTTCTTT
. TRBD1 TRBJ1-5 TRBV11-2 CASRSGQSGIEPQHF TGTGCCAGCAGGTCGGGACAGTCAGGGATAGAGCCCCAGCATTTT
. . TRBJ1-2 TRBV15 CATSRDSPRLGYTF TGTGCCACCAGCAGAGATAGTCCCAGACTCGGCTACACCTTC
once . TRBJ1-2 TRBV6-5 CASSYNSEGEDYGYTF TGTGCCAGCAGTTACAATTCGGAGGGTGAGGACTATGGCTACACCTTC
. . TRBJ1-1 TRBV3-1/TRBV3-2 CASSRGGNTEAFF TGTGCCAGCAGCCGCGGGGGAAACACTGAAGCTTTCTTT
. TRBD1 TRBJ2-1 TRBV20-1 CSASDWDSSNEQFF TGCAGTGCTAGTGATTGGGACAGCTCCAATGAGCAGTTCTTC
once . TRBJ1-2 TRBV28 CASSLPQAGRYTF TGTGCCAGCAGTTTGCCGCAGGCGGGTCGATACACCTTC
. . TRBJ1-2 TRBV30 CAWSVQVPSYGYTF TGTGCCTGGAGTGTACAGGTACCCTCTTATGGCTACACCTTC
. . TRBJ2-5 TRBV9 CASSTQGSLKETQYF TGTGCCAGCAGCACCCAGGGCAGCCTGAAAGAGACCCAGTACTTC
few . TRBJ2-2 TRBV6-5 CASHIQGTGTGELFF TGTGCCAGCCATATACAGGGAACTGGCACCGGGGAGCTGTTTTTT
few . TRBJ1-5 TRBV6-6 CASRGGEGYQPQHF TGTGCCAGCCGTGGGGGGGAAGGGTATCAGCCCCAGCATTTT
. . TRBJ1-5 TRBV6-5 CASRSQDKATQPQHF TGTGCCAGCAGGAGCCAGGACAAAGCGACTCAGCCCCAGCATTTT
. . TRBJ2-5 TRBV5-1 CASSFREGRTQYF TGCGCCAGCAGCTTCAGGGAAGGTCGGACCCAGTACTTC
medium-sized TRBD1 TRBJ2-7 TRBV9 CASSEGQGWAYEQYF TGTGCCAGCAGCGAGGGACAGGGGTGGGCCTACGAGCAGTACTTC
. . TRBJ1-1 TRBV25-1 CASSGGRAAFF TGTGCCAGCAGTGGTGGGCGCGCGGCTTTCTTT
few TRBD1 TRBJ1-5 TRBV6-5 CASSSQGGVQPQHF TGTGCCAGCAGCTCCCAGGGGGGTGTTCAGCCCCAGCATTTT
. . TRBJ1-6 TRBV6-1 CASSERVRDNNSPLHF TGTGCCAGCAGTGAAAGGGTCCGGGACAATAATTCACCCCTCCACTTT
few TRBD1 TRBJ1-1 TRBV7-9 CASSLMTGALNTEAFF TGTGCCAGCAGCCTTATGACAGGGGCCTTGAACACTGAAGCTTTCTTT
. TRBD1 TRBJ2-2 TRBV5-4 CASSLEFGTGPNTGELFF TGTGCCAGCAGCTTGGAATTTGGGACAGGGCCGAACACCGGGGAGCTGTTTTTT
. . TRBJ1-1 TRBV19 CASSIPPFTEAFF TGTGCCAGTAGTATCCCTCCCTTTACTGAAGCTTTCTTT
. . TRBJ1-5 TRBV21-1 CASYLGGRSNQPQHF TGTGCCAGCTACCTAGGGGGAAGAAGCAATCAGCCCCAGCATTTT
. TRBD1 TRBJ1-1 TRBV7-9 CASSFRTGRSTEAFF TGTGCCAGCAGCTTCCGGACAGGGCGGAGTACTGAAGCTTTCTTT
. TRBD1 TRBJ1-1 TRBV9 CASSIRTGATEAFF TGTGCCAGCAGCATCCGGACAGGGGCCACTGAAGCTTTCTTT
once . TRBJ1-2 TRBV29-1 CSVEGGASTFGYTF TGCAGCGTCGAGGGGGGGGCCAGCACGTTTGGCTACACCTTC
. TRBD2 TRBJ2-3 TRBV25-1 CASSEYPSGGTDTQYF TGTGCCAGCAGTGAATATCCTAGCGGGGGCACAGATACGCAGTATTTT
. TRBD1 TRBJ1-5 TRBV19 CASSLPDRGGNQPQHF TGTGCCAGTAGTCTCCCGGACAGGGGGGGCAATCAGCCCCAGCATTTT
. TRBD1 TRBJ1-2 TRBV28 CASSRTGAYGYTF TGTGCCAGCAGCCGGACAGGGGCCTATGGCTACACCTTC
. . TRBJ1-2 TRBV29-1 CSELKFPTGAANYGYTF TGCAGCGAGCTCAAGTTCCCCACCGGAGCAGCTAACTATGGCTACACCTTC
once TRBD2 TRBJ2-2 TRBV5-1 CASSGGETGELFF TGCGCCAGCAGCGGGGGGGAAACCGGGGAGCTGTTTTTT
. TRBD1 TRBJ1-2 TRBV11-2 CASSPTTGGDYGYTF TGTGCCAGCAGCCCAACGACAGGGGGAGACTATGGCTACACCTTC
. . TRBJ1-2 TRBV4-2 CASSQDPSFGAGYGYTF TGTGCCAGCAGCCAAGATCCCAGTTTCGGCGCGGGATATGGCTACACCTTC
. . TRBJ1-3 TRBV19 CASSISRLTGDTIYF TGTGCCAGTAGTATATCTCGTTTAACCGGAGACACCATATATTTT
. TRBD1 TRBJ2-3 TRBV14 CASSHVRQGGTDTQYF TGTGCCAGCAGCCATGTGAGACAGGGAGGCACAGATACGCAGTATTTT